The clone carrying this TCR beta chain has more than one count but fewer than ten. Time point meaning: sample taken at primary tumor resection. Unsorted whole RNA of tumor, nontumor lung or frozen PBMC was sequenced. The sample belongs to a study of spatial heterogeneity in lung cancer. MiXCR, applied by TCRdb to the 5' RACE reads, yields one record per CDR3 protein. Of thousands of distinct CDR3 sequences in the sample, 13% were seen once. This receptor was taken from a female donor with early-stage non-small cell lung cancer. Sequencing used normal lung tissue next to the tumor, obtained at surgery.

CDR3 protein: CATSSGANRSPLHF. The DNA of the CDR3 is TGTGCCACCTCCTCGGGGGCGAATCGGTCACCCCTCCACTTT. The rearrangement links TRBV10-3 to TRBJ1-6, with D maybe TRBD1 (6 bases). From germline, CDR1 is ENHRY and CDR2 SYGVKD. V shed 10 bases and J shed 10 bases, with 20 bases lying between them. This CDR3 spans 14 amino acids.